Sequencing of this TCR beta chain was carried out in a study of CD8+ T cells in alopecia areata. Study conclusions and caveats: Among the cells sequenced in scalp samples are also the resident alphabeta T cells of normal skin. It was lesional scalp, especially alopecia totalis/universalis, that showed higher clonality than normal scalp.

Points on this clone: Its antigen remains unknown.

RNA extraction and reverse transcription yielded cDNA as sequencing template. This table comes from immunoSEQ multiplex PCR, and its TCRdb copy is limited to in-frame clones, with some not included. The table includes fewer than 200,000 clones, around three fifths detected once. CD4+ and CD8+ T cells were sorted from PBMCs stained for CD3, CD4 and CD8. Sequencing used CD4+ T cells sorted from blood, obtained at week 0. This clonotype was sampled from a human donor with alopecia areata.

CDR3 amino acids: CASSPLGATYNSPLHF. The CDR3 DNA follows: TGTGCCAGCTCACCATTAGGGGCTACCTATAATTCACCCCTCCACTTT. J is TRBJ1-6 and V is TRBV18; D perhaps matches TRBD1 (5 bases). Per germline, CDR1 KGHSH and CDR2 LQKENI. Trimming cost V 2 bases and J 2 bases, with 10 bases left between them. The CDR3 has 16 residues.